These 18 T cell receptor beta chains share one sample of origin, sequenced in a study of Ad26.COV2.S vaccination and SARS-CoV-2 variants. The protocol was immunoSEQ multiplex PCR, while the TCRdb copy is restricted to in-frame clones and leaves out a portion. The sample has roughly 380,000 clones, 92% seen once. Sequencing was performed on peripheral blood, taken after recovery from COVID-19. The source of these receptors is a human donor who had recovered from COVID-19.

V is TRBV18 and J is TRBJ2-3, with TRBD2 identical over 10 bases. CDR3 size: 15 residues. The V gene end was trimmed by 3 bases and the J gene end by 6 bases; junction bases not matched to a gene: 6. Germline V gives CDR1 KGHSH, CDR2 LQKENI. CDR3 in DNA: TGTGCCAGCTCACCTGAGCGGGGGGGCCATGATACGCAGTATTTT. Its protein product is CASSPERGGHDTQYF.

The gene calls are TRBV3-1 (or the pseudogene TRBV3-2) and TRBJ2-5, with TRBD2 matching 11 bases. The CDR3 runs to 16 residues. The ends lost 5 bases at V and 0 bases at J; junction bases unmatched: 5. In germline, CDR1 is LGHDT, CDR2 YNNKEL (reference sequence). The CDR3 protein is CASSGRTSGYQETQYF. The CDR3 DNA is TGTGCCAGCAGCGGGCGGACTAGCGGGTACCAAGAGACCCAGTACTTC.

This CDR3 is CASSFSDSSNIQYF. The CDR3 coding sequence is TGCGCCAGCAGCTTCTCGGACAGTTCTAACATTCAGTACTTC. This chain uses TRBV5-1 with TRBJ2-4, with TRBD1 as a possible D gene (6 bases). Trimming pared 2 bases from V and 7 bases from J, leaving 13 bases between. Germline CDR1 reads SGHRS; CDR2 reads YFSETQ. The CDR3 is 14 amino acids. Full variable domain (remainder filled in from reference TRBV5-1 and TRBJ2-4): KAGVTQTPRYLIKTRGQQVTLSCSPISGHRSVSWYQQTPGQGLQFLFEYFSETQRNKGNFPGRFSGRQFSNSRSEMNVSTLELGDSALYLCASSFSDSSNIQYFGAGTRLSVL.

The chain combines TRBV5-4 with TRBJ2-1; unclear D gene. Trimming shortened V by 0 bases and J by 3 bases, and 10 bases separated the two germline ends. The CDR3 has 15 amino acids. The germline V gene has CDR1 SGHNT and CDR2 YYREEE (reference sequence). Here the CDR3 DNA reads TGTGCCAGCAGCTTGGGTGAGTCCATCTACAATGAGCAGTTCTTC. Translating it yields CASSLGESIYNEQFF.

This chain uses TRBV11-2 with TRBJ2-7, with D perhaps matching TRBD1 (6 bases). V shed 4 bases and J shed 3 bases, with 16 bases lying between them. The CDR3 consists of 15 residues. The germline V gene has CDR1 SGHAT and CDR2 FQNNGV. CDR3 coding DNA: TGTGCCAGCAGCTCCCTCCGGGACAACGTCTACGAGCAGTACTTC. It specifies CASSSLRDNVYEQYF. Supplemented by reference TRBV11-2 and TRBJ2-7, the full variable domain reads EAGVAQSPRYKIIEKRQSVAFWCNPISGHATLYWYQQILGQGPKLLIQFQNNGVVDDSQLPKDRFSAERLKGVDSTLKIQPAKLEDSAVYLCASSSLRDNVYEQYFGPGTRLTVT.

The V and J genes are TRBV5-5 and TRBJ1-5; D uncertain. V lost 3 bases and J 6 bases, leaving 25 bases between the germline ends. Germline loops: CDR1 SGHKS, CDR2 YYEKEE (reference sequence). The CDR3 has 18 residues. The chain's CDR3 is CASSCPPHSDPLSQPQHF. CDR3 sequence (DNA): TGTGCCAGCAGCTGCCCCCCTCACAGCGACCCCCTCTCTCAGCCCCAGCATTTT.

The rearrangement links TRBV11-2 to TRBJ2-3; 7 nucleotides agree with TRBD2. Per germline, CDR1 SGHAT and CDR2 FQNNGV. The J segment lost 6 bases and the V segment lost 3 bases, leaving 9 bases of the junction unmatched. This CDR3 comprises 15 residues. This chain's CDR3 is CASSFLAGVGDTQYF. The CDR3 DNA sequence: TGTGCCAGCAGCTTCTTGGCGGGGGTGGGTGATACGCAGTATTTT.

V is TRBV7-2 and J is TRBJ2-7, with a possible D match to TRBD1 (7 bases). There are 15 residues in the CDR3. V was trimmed by 1 base and J by 1 base, leaving 11 bases between them. Germline CDR1 is SGHTA and CDR2 is FQGNSA. CDR3 coding DNA: TGTGCCAGCAGCTTAGAGGCAGGGGGGTCCTACGAGCAGTACTTC. This codes for CASSLEAGGSYEQYF.

V and J are TRBV6-5 and TRBJ2-6; no definite D call. CDR3 size: 13 residues. The germline V and J ends were trimmed by 2 bases and 5 bases, with 4 bases remaining between them. CDR1 and CDR2 (germline): MNHEY, SVGAGI. CDR3 protein: CASSYPRANVLTF. CDR3 sequence (DNA): TGTGCCAGCAGTTACCCCCGGGCCAACGTCCTGACTTTC.

The V gene is TRBV10-1, the J gene TRBJ1-6; D gene uncertain. CDR1 and CDR2 (germline): WNHNN, SYGVQD (reference sequence). The CDR3 has 13 residues. V lost 6 bases, J lost 7 bases, and 10 bases lay in between. The CDR3: CASSPLPNSPLHF. The CDR3 DNA is TGCGCCAGCAGCCCCCTACCGAATTCACCCCTCCACTTT.

J is TRBJ2-2 and V is TRBV19; D perhaps matches TRBD2 (5 bases). The CDR3 consists of 16 residues. The V end lost 5 bases, the J end lost 4 bases, and 17 bases lay between the germline ends. CDR1 LNHDA and CDR2 SQIVND come from the germline V gene (reference sequence). The CDR3 DNA follows: TGTGCCAGTAGTTCTAGTTTGGTCGGGGTCACCGGGGAGCTGTTTTTT. Translating it yields CASSSSLVGVTGELFF.

This clone showed up just once. The chain carries TRBV7-2 and TRBJ2-6; 7 bases fit TRBD2. This CDR3 region has 15 residues. The V and J ends lost 0 bases and 4 bases, in that order; junction bases with no gene match: 0. The germline V gene encodes CDR1 SGHTA and CDR2 FQGNSA. The CDR3 nucleotides are TGTGCCAGCAGCTTAGCGGGAGGGGGGGCCAACGTCCTGACTTTC. Protein sequence: CASSLAGGGANVLTF.

This sequence joins TRBV27 and TRBJ1-2, with a weak D call TRBD1 (5 bases). Germline V lookup: CDR1 MNHEY, CDR2 SMNVEV (reference sequence). The CDR3 length is 13 residues. V shed 5 bases and J shed 2 bases, with 9 bases lying between them. In DNA, the CDR3 is TGTGCCAGCAGTATCAGGGAAAACTATGGCTACACCTTC. Protein: CASSIRENYGYTF.

The chain combines TRBV2 with TRBJ1-2, with unresolved D. Germline CDR1 is SNHLY and CDR2 is FYNNEI. The CDR3 sequence is 14 residues long. The V gene lost 3 bases and the J gene lost 4 bases, with 12 bases spanning the gap. In nucleotides, the CDR3 is TGTGCCAGCAGTGACCCAAGCCGTAGCTATGGCTACACCTTC. It encodes CASSDPSRSYGYTF.

This chain connects TRBV9 to TRBJ1-2, with no clear D. CDR1 is SGDLS, CDR2 YYNGEE, per germline. V dropped 4 bases and J dropped 4 bases, with 20 bases sitting between them. This CDR3 is 16 amino acids long. In nucleotides, the CDR3 is TGTGCCAGCAGCTCAGTTCCCGCAGGTGACGCCTATGGCTACACCTTC. Its translation is CASSSVPAGDAYGYTF.

This clone was seen once. The chain employs TRBV7-2 and TRBJ1-2; 9 nucleotides align to TRBD1. In germline, CDR1 is SGHTA, CDR2 FQGNSA. V trimming: 8 bases; J trimming: 3 bases; junction bases outside the gene matches: 16. This CDR3 has 17 residues. The CDR3 DNA follows: TGTGCCAGCGATGGTCTCGGGACAGGGCTGGGGCACTATGGCTACACCTTC. The encoded protein is CASDGLGTGLGHYGYTF.

This chain connects TRBV12-3 or TRBV12-4 to TRBJ1-2, with D possibly matching TRBD1 (6 bases). The CDR3 is made up of 12 amino acids. The V end was cut by 5 bases, the J end by 5 bases, with 9 bases between. CDR3 DNA sequence: TGTGCCAGCAGTAAGGACAGTTATGGCTACACCTTC. This encodes CASSKDSYGYTF.

The chain has TRBV5-4 and TRBJ1-4; 10 bases match TRBD1. Trimming cost V 5 bases and J 8 bases; bases outside gene matches: 6. The CDR3 extends over 14 amino acids. The V gene's germline CDR1 is SGHNT and CDR2 YYREEE (reference sequence). The CDR3 region is CASSRQGAIEKLFF. The CDR3 DNA reads as TGTGCCAGCAGTAGACAGGGGGCGATCGAAAAACTGTTTTTT.